This T cell receptor beta chain was documented in a study of vaccination and CD4 T cells after COVID-19 (dated by TCRdb to about 2022). Turning to the overall study: Every convalescent patient had a positive nasal swab PCR test for SARS-CoV-2, with mild disease in roughly 10 patients and severe disease in one. The convalescent cohort comprised six males and four females, including two Hispanic individuals, seven Caucasians, two Asians and one multiracial person. Each participant got two doses of either the Pfizer-BioNTech BNT162b2 vaccine (n=8) or the Moderna mRNA-1273 vaccine (n=2). Post-COVID blood samples from convalescent patients were collected a median of roughly 100 days after diagnosis, with a range of about 35 to 161 days. Post-vaccine blood samples were obtained a median of approximately 74 days after the second vaccine dose, with a range of 14 to 241 days. For stimulating the cultures, overlapping spike peptide pools were used, derived from SARS-CoV-2 as well as from the common cold coronaviruses HCoV-NL63, HCoV-OC43 and HCoV-229E. Control cultures received a CEFX viral epitope pool as the positive control, an HIV-1 Nef peptide pool as the negative control, or no peptide. In 10 COVID-19 convalescent patients and several infection-naive healthy vaccine recipients, the spike-specific CD4+ TCR repertoire before mRNA vaccination was compared with the repertoire after mRNA vaccination. The investigation overall reported the following: Of the vaccine-specific clones found in convalescent patients, nearly all (304 of 307) were mono-reactive for SARS-CoV-2 spike instead of being cross-reactive with common cold coronaviruses. Relatively few convalescent patients were included in the study, and early timepoints after natural infection were not analyzed. The median count of SARS-CoV-2-reactive clonotypes went up from 20 to 25 after infection to 38 after vaccination, although the change was not significant. Among convalescent patients, a median around 83% of the SARS-CoV-2-reactive clones seen after vaccination appeared only after vaccination, which suggests priming specific to the vaccine.

On this clonotype: Its recognized antigen is unknown. Within one base of it there is no much larger clone, and no base qualities were kept.

Per the publication, the treatment or condition label means: roughly 11-day PBMC culture with coronavirus spike peptide pools or control peptides (ViraFEST assay). The ViraFEST assay, used in the study, expanded antigen-specific T cells with peptide pools and then identified the expanded clonotypes through TCR sequencing. Positive SARS-CoV-2 PCR tests in the convalescent patients dated from March to December 2020, before Alpha, Beta and Delta variants emerged in the United States. Each well held more than 1.5 million PBMCs cultured in IMDM containing around 5.1% human AB serum and approximately 9.8 IU/ml IL-2, with roughly 9.2 ug/ml peptide pools added. On days 3 and 7, half of the culture medium was replaced with fresh IL-2-containing medium. Once the cells had been in culture for approximately 10 days, the EasySep CD4+ T cell isolation kit was used to isolate CD4+ T cells by negative selection. Ficoll-Paque Plus gradient centrifugation was used to isolate PBMCs from whole blood, and the isolated PBMCs were then either used fresh or cryopreserved at -140C. Triplicate wells were generally used for each culture condition.

Including the terminal cysteine and phenylalanine, the CDR3 comprises 15 residues. The entry retains the CDR3 DNA only, 45 bases that are in frame from base 1. The germline V gene specifies MNHEY as CDR1 and SVGEGT as CDR2. Clipping removes 7 bases from V and 8 bases from J, with 12 as the unmatched junction base count. Library method: PCR. TCR sequencing of DNA from cultured CD4+ T cells used the Oncomine TCR Beta short-read assay at the Johns Hopkins FTIC core. The QIAamp micro DNA kit was used to extract genomic DNA from the cultured CD4+ T cells. Oncomine TCR Beta libraries made from cultured CD4+ T cells were pooled using unique dual indexes and sequenced on an Illumina iSeq 100. On the authors' methods: Non-productive sequences were removed, and CDR3s not starting with C, not ending with F or W, or shorter than 7 amino acids were discarded. The MANAFEST web application was used to identify antigen-specific clonotypes by comparing peptide-stimulated wells against reference wells and other culture wells. An FDR below 0.05, an odds ratio above 5, and a productive frequency above 0.1% in at least two of three replicate wells were required for clones to be considered positive. A clonotype was classed as cross-reactive if the clonotype showed significant expansion both in SARS-CoV-2 spike wells and in at least one common cold coronavirus spike condition. Using R version 3.6.1, CDR3 homology was evaluated through Levenshtein distances (stringdist) along with unrooted phylogenetic trees (ape). TCRdb reanalyzed the raw reads on its own, using fastp at Q25 for trimming and MiXCR for clone calling, and kept in-frame beta chains. Each record represents a unique CDR3 protein, reported with the most common genes and DNA among its rows. The V and J calls were not made by the authors but by TCRdb's processing. This sample holds about 11,000 distinct CDR3 sequences; around 20% were observed only once. Of the sample, 10% to 15% falls within the top ten clones.

The sequence links TRBV6-2 or TRBV6-3 to TRBJ1-2; TRBD1 lines up with 11 middle nucleotides. The clonotype comes from a human donor who had recovered from COVID-19. The source material was CD4+ T cells from blood, cultured in vitro, sampled after SARS-CoV-2 vaccination. The nucleotides are TGTGCCAGCAACCTTTCGGACAGGGGGCGGTACGGCTACACCTTC. Protein translation: CASNLSDRGRYGYTF.